This TCR beta chain was identified in a study of blood T cell repertoires in COVID-19. For the study at large: The origin of the acute and convalescent COVID-19 samples was the United States, Italy and Spain. From T cells, B-cell-depleted T cells, or PBMCs came the material, which was cDNA or gDNA.

Authors' data handling: For nucleated cells, counts were estimated from reference gene primer amplification. The protocol was immunoSEQ multiplex PCR, while the TCRdb copy is restricted to in-frame clones and leaves out a portion. That table furnishes V, J and clone size, whereas the DNA furnished D and trimming. The repertoire holds fewer than 300,000 clones, with around 89% as singletons. V lost 0 bases to trimming and J lost 7 bases, with 8 bases between them. This CDR3 spans 13 amino acids. CDR1 is SGHKS, CDR2 YYEKEE, per germline (reference sequence). This chain joins TRBV5-5 and TRBJ1-5; D ambiguous. Sample: peripheral blood. This clonotype was obtained from a man aged 25 to 45 with acute or convalescent COVID-19. CDR3 nucleotides: TGTGCCAGCAGCTTGGATTTAGTCCAGCCCCAGCATTTT. Translation gives CASSLDLVQPQHF.